This TCR beta chain is drawn from a study of vaccination and CD4 T cells after COVID-19. Study as a whole: The authors gave control cultures a CEFX pool, an HIV-1 Nef pool, or no peptide. Whole-study results and caveats: SARS-CoV-2-reactive clonotypes rose nonsignificantly, with the median going from around 20 to 38.

Cultured CD4+ T-cell DNA underwent Oncomine TCR Beta short-read sequencing. Extraction of genomic DNA was performed on cultured CD4+ T cells. TCRdb re-analysed the PCR reads in MiXCR, keeping a single row per CDR3 protein. The sample includes about 15,000 distinct CDR3 sequences, roughly 58% of them seen just once. The CDR3 is 13 residues long. Trimming removed 3 bases at V and 2 bases at J, with 8 bases between. CDR1 and CDR2 from the germline V gene are LNHDA and SQIVND (reference sequence). In regard to this clonotype: Its antigen is not known.

The sample's treatment: approximately nine-day PBMC culture with coronavirus spike peptide pools or control peptides (ViraFEST assay). It was on days 3 and 7 that half the medium was replaced with fresh IL-2 medium. V is TRBV19 and J is TRBJ2-7; D is uncertain. Sequencing was done on a sample of CD4+ T cells from blood, cultured in vitro. The sequence derives from a human donor who had recovered from COVID-19. This CDR3 is CASSIELTYEQYF. The CDR3 bases are TGTGCCAGTAGTATCGAGTTAACCTACGAGCAGTACTTC.